This entry describes one TCR beta chain. The sample comes from a study of cytomegalovirus exposure and HLA in healthy donors. The PCR was carried out with 60 Vbeta primers and 13 Jbeta primers. This table comes from immunoSEQ multiplex PCR, and its TCRdb copy is limited to in-frame clones, with some not included. The sample includes approximately 100,000 clones, 60% to 80% of them seen just once. CDR1 and CDR2 from the germline V gene are LNHDA and SQIVND (reference sequence). The CDR3 has 14 residues. V was shortened by 3 bases and J by 5 bases, with 13 bases between the two germline ends. The chain is built from TRBV19 and TRBJ1-1; D is uncertain. The clonotype originates from a man aged 60-69 years in good health and CMV-seropositive. Source material: PBMCs. In nucleotides, the CDR3 is TGTGCCAGTAGTATCGCGCGGGCGGGGACTGAAGCTTTCTTT. It is translated as CASSIARAGTEAFF.